The TCR beta chain described here comes from a study of vaccination and CD4 T cells after COVID-19. Study-wide background: Median time from second vaccine dose to sampling was approximately 74 days (14 to 241). Culture controls were given either a CEFX pool, an HIV-1 Nef pool, or no peptide.

Study-wide points: The median proportion of reactive clones detected only post-vaccination in convalescent patients was 85% to 90%.

Once obtained from cultured CD4+ T cells, the DNA was sequenced using the Oncomine TCR Beta short-read assay. MiXCR, run by TCRdb on the PCR reads, gives a single entry per CDR3 protein. The sample holds 8,500 to 10,000 distinct CDR3 sequences; 34% are singletons and the top ten take about 32%. As to treatment: approximately 9-day PBMC culture with coronavirus spike peptide pools or control peptides (ViraFEST assay). Harvesting of the unexposed donor's CD4+ T cells predated the COVID-19 pandemic (2011-2018). A note on this clonotype: Its antigen is undetermined.

The sequence was collected from a human donor in good health. Sequenced sample: CD4+ T cells from blood, cultured in vitro.

The CDR3 DNA follows: TGTGCCAGTATGACAGGGGGGAACCAGCCCCAGCATTTT. Residues: CASMTGGNQPQHF. This rearrangement joins TRBV19 to TRBJ1-5; TRBD1 agrees at 9 bases. With 7 bases clipped from V and 7 bases from J, the junction kept 5 bases outside the gene matches. Looked up from germline, CDR1 is LNHDA and CDR2 is SQIVND (reference sequence). The CDR3 extends over 13 amino acids.